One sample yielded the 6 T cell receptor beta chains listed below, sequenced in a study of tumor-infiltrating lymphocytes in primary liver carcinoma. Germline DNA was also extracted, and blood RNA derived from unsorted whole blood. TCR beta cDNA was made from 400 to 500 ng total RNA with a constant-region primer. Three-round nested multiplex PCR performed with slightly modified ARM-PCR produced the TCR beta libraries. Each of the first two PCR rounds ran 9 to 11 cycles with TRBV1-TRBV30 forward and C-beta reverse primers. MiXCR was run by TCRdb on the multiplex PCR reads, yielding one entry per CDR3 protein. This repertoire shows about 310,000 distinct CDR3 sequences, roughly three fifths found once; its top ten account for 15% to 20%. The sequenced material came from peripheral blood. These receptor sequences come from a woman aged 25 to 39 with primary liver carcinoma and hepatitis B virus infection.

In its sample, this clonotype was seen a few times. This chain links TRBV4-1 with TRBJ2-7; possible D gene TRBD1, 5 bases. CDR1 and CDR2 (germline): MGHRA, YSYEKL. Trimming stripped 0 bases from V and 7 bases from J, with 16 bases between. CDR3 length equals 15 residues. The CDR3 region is CASSQDLWGVREQYF. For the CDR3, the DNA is TGCGCCAGCAGCCAAGATCTTTGGGGCGTCCGGGAGCAGTACTTC.

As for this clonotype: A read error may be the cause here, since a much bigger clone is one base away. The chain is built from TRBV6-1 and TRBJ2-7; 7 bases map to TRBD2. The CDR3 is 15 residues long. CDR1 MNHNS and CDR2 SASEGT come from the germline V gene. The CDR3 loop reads CAIVGGPGWRDEQYF. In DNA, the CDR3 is TGTGCTATAGTGGGAGGGCCGGGCTGGCGGGACGAGCAGTACTTC.

The CDR3 region is CAIQGGSGDKGNQPQHF. The CDR3 DNA is TGTGCCATTCAAGGGGGCTCGGGAGATAAAGGCAATCAGCCCCAGCATTTT. This chain connects TRBV12-3 or TRBV12-4 to TRBJ1-5, with TRBD1 matching over 7 bases. This CDR3 contains 17 residues. The V gene end was trimmed by 10 bases and the J gene end by 2 bases; junction bases not matched to a gene: 17.

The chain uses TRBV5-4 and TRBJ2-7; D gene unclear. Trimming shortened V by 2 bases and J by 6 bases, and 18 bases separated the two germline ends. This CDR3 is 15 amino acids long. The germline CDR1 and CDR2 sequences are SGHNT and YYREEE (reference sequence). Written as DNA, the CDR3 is TGTGCCAGCAGCTTTCGGGTCGGAAGTCTACGCGAGCAGTACTTC. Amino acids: CASSFRVGSLREQYF.

The CDR3 nucleotides read TGTGCCAGCAGCTTAACCGGGGGGACAGCTGGAAACACCATATATTTT. Residues: CASSLTGGTAGNTIYF. This rearrangement joins TRBV7-9 to TRBJ1-3; 7 bases fit TRBD1. The CDR3 runs 16 residues. V was pared by 2 bases and J by 2 bases, with 6 bases of the junction left unmatched. Germline CDR1 reads SEHNR; CDR2 reads FQNEAQ (reference sequence).

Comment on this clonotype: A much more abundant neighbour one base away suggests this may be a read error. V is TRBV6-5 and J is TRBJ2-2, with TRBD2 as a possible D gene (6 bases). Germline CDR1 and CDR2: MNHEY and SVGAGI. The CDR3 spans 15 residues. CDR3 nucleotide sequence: TGTGCCAGCAGTATTAGCGGATTGAACACCGGGGACCTGTTTTTT. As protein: CASSISGLNTGDLFF.